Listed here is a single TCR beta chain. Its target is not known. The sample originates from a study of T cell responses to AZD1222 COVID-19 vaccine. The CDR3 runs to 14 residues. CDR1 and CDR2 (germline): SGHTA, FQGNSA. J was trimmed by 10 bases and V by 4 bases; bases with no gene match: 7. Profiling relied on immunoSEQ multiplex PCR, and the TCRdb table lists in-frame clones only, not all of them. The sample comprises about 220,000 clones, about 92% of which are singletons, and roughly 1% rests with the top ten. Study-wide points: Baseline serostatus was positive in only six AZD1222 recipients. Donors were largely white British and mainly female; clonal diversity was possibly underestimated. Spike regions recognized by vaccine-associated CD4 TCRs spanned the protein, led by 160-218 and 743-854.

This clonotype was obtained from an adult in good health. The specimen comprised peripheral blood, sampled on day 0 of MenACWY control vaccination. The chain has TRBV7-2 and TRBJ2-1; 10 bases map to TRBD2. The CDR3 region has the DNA TGTGCCAGCAGCTCAGCGGGGGGGTTCAGAGAGCAGTTCTTC. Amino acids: CASSSAGGFREQFF. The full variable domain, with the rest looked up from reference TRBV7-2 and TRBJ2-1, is GAGVSQSPSNKVTEKGKDVELRCDPISGHTALYWYRQSLGQGLEFLIYFQGNSAPDKSGLPSDRFSAERTGGSVSTLTIQRTQQEDSAVYLCASSSAGGFREQFFGPGTRLTVL.